The sequence of this T cell receptor (beta chain) was determined in a study of OX40 agonist ivuxolimab in advanced cancers. General study results and limits: Low normalized clonal expansion also occurred in some nonresponding patients. At doses 0.1 to 3.0 mg/kg, CD4+ and CD8+ clones expanded.

CDR3 length: 13 residues. Looked up from germline, CDR1 is SGHDN and CDR2 is FVKESK. The V gene lost 1 base and the J gene lost 4 bases, with 7 bases spanning the gap. In the case of this clone: The antigen is unknown.

The assay was immunoSEQ multiplex PCR, and TCRdb's table has in-frame clones only and misses some. The sample lists tens of thousands of clones, around 89% occurring once. The rearrangement joins TRBV14 to TRBJ1-2; maybe TRBD1 (5 bases). This receptor was identified in an adult with an advanced solid tumor such as melanoma, head and neck, liver or kidney cancer. This specimen was CD4+ or CD8+ T cells sorted from blood, taken in a trial of the OX40 agonist ivuxolimab. CDR3 nucleotides: TGTGCCAGCAGCCAAGGACAGTTCTATGGCTACACCTTC. Protein product: CASSQGQFYGYTF.